This is a list of T cell receptor beta chains from one sample in a study of Tregs in tolerant kidney transplant recipients. Only in-frame clones appear in the TCRdb table, and some are missing; sequencing was by immunoSEQ multiplex PCR. The top ten hold roughly 11% of the sample, which has roughly 66,000 clones, roughly 92% seen once. The sample was CD8+ T cells from blood, taken before the transplant. All receptors derive from a human donor who received a combined kidney and bone marrow transplant. CDR3s leave out the opening cysteine and the closing phenylalanine or tryptophan. The D gene is left open where the match is weak. Expanded clones are given a class, and other clones once, few, many or no size at all.

V: TRBV7-9
D: -
J: TRBJ2-7
size: -
CDR3: ASSPAGTRSSYEQY

V: TRBV27
D: -
J: TRBJ2-3
size: -
CDR3: ASSVGGSTDTQY

V: TRBV5-6
D: -
J: TRBJ2-2
size: -
CDR3: ASSLGGQMELF

V: TRBV6-4
D: -
J: TRBJ2-3
size: -
CDR3: ASSVTGGSDTQY

V: TRBV5-6
D: -
J: TRBJ1-5
size: once
CDR3: ASSPGAGNQPQH

V: TRBV7-9
D: -
J: TRBJ2-7
size: -
CDR3: ACSHVSPGDEQY

V: TRBV5-6
D: -
J: TRBJ2-3
size: -
CDR3: ASSLAGWDTQY

V: TRBV11-2
D: -
J: TRBJ1-2
size: -
CDR3: ASSLLAGIYGYT

V: TRBV15
D: TRBD1
J: TRBJ2-5
size: -
CDR3: ATSSDRLQETQY

V: TRBV7-8
D: -
J: TRBJ2-7
size: -
CDR3: ASSLAYAGTSALSYEQY

V: TRBV7-3
D: TRBD1
J: TRBJ2-2
size: -
CDR3: ASSPRQGHTGELF

V: TRBV13
D: TRBD1
J: TRBJ1-2
size: -
CDR3: ASSEGTGFPIANYGYT

V: TRBV4-1
D: -
J: TRBJ1-5
size: -
CDR3: ASSQPDLWQPQH

V: TRBV18
D: -
J: TRBJ1-3
size: -
CDR3: ATEEPRNTIY

V: TRBV13
D: -
J: TRBJ2-7
size: -
CDR3: ASSLGGLDSLSYEQY